This T cell receptor beta chain was recovered during a study of early T cells in non-severe SARS-CoV-2 infection. MiXCR, applied by TCRdb to the 5' RACE reads, yields one record per CDR3 protein. The repertoire has around 30,000 distinct CDR3 sequences, approximately 5.1% of them found once; the top ten carry almost 25%. The germline CDR1 and CDR2 sequences are SGHTA and FQGNSA. Trimming pared 5 bases from V and 5 bases from J, leaving 18 bases between. CDR3 size: 16 residues. This clonotype has just a few counts. The receptor was derived from an adult who was a healthcare worker with PCR-confirmed SARS-CoV-2 infection or an uninfected control (not recorded which). V usage is TRBV7-2 and J usage is TRBJ2-2; D is unresolved. The sequenced sample consisted of whole blood. CDR3 region: CASSPLYGQLTGELFF. DNA for the CDR3: TGTGCCAGCAGCCCTTTATATGGGCAGTTGACCGGGGAGCTGTTTTTT.